Listed below are T cell receptor beta chains from one sample, sequenced in a study of T cell responses to AZD1222 COVID-19 vaccine. Some clones are missing from TCRdb's copy, which holds only in-frame ones; the method was immunoSEQ multiplex PCR. The data show around 160,000 clones, around four fifths seen once. The sample consisted of peripheral blood, taken on day 0 of MenACWY control vaccination. The receptors here all came from an adult in good health. Each CDR3 is given with its conserved first and last residue. D genes are given only for firm matches. Only part of the rows carry a size: once, few, many, or a class if the clone is expanded.

D: -
size: few
J: TRBJ1-5
V: TRBV7-9
DNA: TGTGCCAGCACCATGGGGCAGGGCAATCAGCCCCAGCATTTT
CDR3: CASTMGQGNQPQHF

D: TRBD1
size: few
J: TRBJ1-4
V: TRBV14
DNA: TGTGCCAGCAGCCAAGCACAGGGGGCAGGAGAAAAACTGTTTTTT
CDR3: CASSQAQGAGEKLFF

D: TRBD2
size: -
J: TRBJ2-2
V: TRBV6-2/TRBV6-3
DNA: TGTGCCAGCAGTTACTCGCCGGGGAGACTAGCGGGGGGATATACCACCGGGGAGCTGTTTTTT
CDR3: CASSYSPGRLAGGYTTGELFF

D: -
size: -
J: TRBJ2-2
V: TRBV12-3/TRBV12-4
DNA: TGTGCCAGCAGCCCCCAACGCGCCGGGGAGCTGTTTTTT
CDR3: CASSPQRAGELFF

D: TRBD2
size: -
J: TRBJ2-2
V: TRBV5-1
DNA: TGCGCCAGCAGCTCGGGACTATCATCGCGAGGCACCGGGGAGCTGTTTTTT
CDR3: CASSSGLSSRGTGELFF

D: -
size: medium-sized
J: TRBJ2-1
V: TRBV5-5
DNA: TGTGCCAGCAGCTTTTGGGGGCCTGAATACAATGAGCAGTTCTTC
CDR3: CASSFWGPEYNEQFF

D: -
size: -
J: TRBJ1-6
V: TRBV2
DNA: TGTGCCAGCAGCCTCCGGACGAGCACCTATAATTCACCCCTCCACTTT
CDR3: CASSLRTSTYNSPLHF

D: -
size: -
J: TRBJ2-3
V: TRBV7-8
DNA: TGTGCCAGCAGGGCATTAGCCCCCAACACAGATACGCAGTATTTT
CDR3: CASRALAPNTDTQYF

D: TRBD2
size: -
J: TRBJ2-1
V: TRBV14
DNA: TGTGCCAGCAGCCGAGCGGGGGGGCCGGGGAATGAGCAGTTCTTC
CDR3: CASSRAGGPGNEQFF

D: -
size: -
J: TRBJ1-1
V: TRBV28
DNA: TGTGCCAGCAGTCCGCCGACCAGCCGGGATACTGAAGCTTTCTTT
CDR3: CASSPPTSRDTEAFF

D: -
size: once
J: TRBJ1-3
V: TRBV25-1
DNA: TGTGCCAGCCTGTCCTACTCTGGAAACACCATATATTTT
CDR3: CASLSYSGNTIYF

D: TRBD1
size: -
J: TRBJ2-2
V: TRBV28
DNA: TGTGCCAGCAGTTTTACAGGGGGCACCGGGGAGCTGTTTTTT
CDR3: CASSFTGGTGELFF

D: -
size: -
J: TRBJ2-2
V: TRBV27
DNA: TGTGCCAGCAGCCTTCTGAATCCCTCAGGGGCCGGGGAGCTGTTTTTT
CDR3: CASSLLNPSGAGELFF